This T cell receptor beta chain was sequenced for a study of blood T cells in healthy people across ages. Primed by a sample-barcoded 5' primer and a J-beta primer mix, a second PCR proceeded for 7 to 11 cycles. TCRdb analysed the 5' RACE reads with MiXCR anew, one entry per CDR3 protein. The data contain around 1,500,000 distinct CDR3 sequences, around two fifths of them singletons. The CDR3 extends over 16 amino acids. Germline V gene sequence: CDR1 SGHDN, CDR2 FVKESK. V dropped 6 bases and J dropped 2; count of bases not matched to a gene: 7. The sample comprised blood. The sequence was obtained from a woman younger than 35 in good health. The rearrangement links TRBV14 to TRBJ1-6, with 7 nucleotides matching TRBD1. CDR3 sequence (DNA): TGTGCCAGCAGACGGACAGGTCTTACCTATAATTCACCCCTCCACTTT. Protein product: CASRRTGLTYNSPLHF.